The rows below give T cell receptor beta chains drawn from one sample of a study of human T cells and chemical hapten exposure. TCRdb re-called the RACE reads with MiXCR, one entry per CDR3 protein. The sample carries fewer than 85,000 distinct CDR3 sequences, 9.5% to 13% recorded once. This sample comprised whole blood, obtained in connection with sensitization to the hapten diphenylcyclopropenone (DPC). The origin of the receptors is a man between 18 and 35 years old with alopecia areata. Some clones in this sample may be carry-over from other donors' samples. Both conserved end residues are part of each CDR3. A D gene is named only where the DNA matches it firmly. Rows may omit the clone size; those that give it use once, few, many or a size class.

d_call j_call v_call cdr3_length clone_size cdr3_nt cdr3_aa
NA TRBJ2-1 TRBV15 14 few TGTGCCACCAGCAGAGTATCGGGGGAGGCTGAGCAGTTCTTC CATSRVSGEAEQFF
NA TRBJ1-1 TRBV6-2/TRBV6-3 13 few TGTGCCAGCAGTTATATGCGGAACAGTGAAGCTTTCTTT CASSYMRNSEAFF
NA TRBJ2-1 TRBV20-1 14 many TGCAGTGCTAGACGTTGGACGGGGGATGGTGAGCAGTTCTTC CSARRWTGDGEQFF
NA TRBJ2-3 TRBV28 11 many TGTGCCAGCAGTTTTGCGGGGACGCAGTATTTT CASSFAGTQYF
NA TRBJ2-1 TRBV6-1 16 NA TGTGCCAGCAGTGAGTTGGGGGACACAGGTCTGGATGAGCAGTTCTTC CASSELGDTGLDEQFF
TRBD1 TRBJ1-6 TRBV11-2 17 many TGTGCCAGCAGCCCGATTAGGCTGACAGGGAGGGATTCACCCCTCCACTTT CASSPIRLTGRDSPLHF
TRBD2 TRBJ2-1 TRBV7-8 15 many TGTGCCAGCAGCAAGACTAGCGGGGGTTACAATGAGCAGTTCTTC CASSKTSGGYNEQFF
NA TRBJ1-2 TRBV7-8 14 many TGTGCCAGCAGCTTGTCCAGGTCGGACTATGGCTACACCTTC CASSLSRSDYGYTF
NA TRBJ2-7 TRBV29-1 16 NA TGCAGCGTTGTCGTCGAGCGGAGACTCCAAAAGGCCGAGCAGTACTTC CSVVVERRLQKAEQYF
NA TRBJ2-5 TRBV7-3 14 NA TGTGCCAGCAGCTCCGGCCGGGGACAAGAGACCCAGTACTTC CASSSGRGQETQYF
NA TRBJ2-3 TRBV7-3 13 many TGTGCCAGCAGCTTATTTAGCACAGATACGCAGTATTTT CASSLFSTDTQYF
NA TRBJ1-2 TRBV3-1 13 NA TGTGCCAGCAGCCAGCAGCTGGGCTATGGCTACACCTTC CASSQQLGYGYTF
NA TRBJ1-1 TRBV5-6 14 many TGTGCCAGCAGCTTGGGCCAGGCCGTATTTGAAGCTTTCTTT CASSLGQAVFEAFF
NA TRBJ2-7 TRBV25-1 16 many TGTGCCAGCAGTGAAGGGCGGATCGACCGGGGATACGAGCAGTACTTC CASSEGRIDRGYEQYF
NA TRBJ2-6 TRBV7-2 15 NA TGTGCCAGCAGCTCTCAGGTTGATGGGGCCAACGTCCTGACTTTC CASSSQVDGANVLTF
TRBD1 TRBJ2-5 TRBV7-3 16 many TGTGCCAGCAGCCCCCAGGGGACAGGGAATCGGGAGACCCAGTACTTC CASSPQGTGNRETQYF
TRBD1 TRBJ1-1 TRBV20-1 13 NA TGCAGTGCTACAAGACAGGGTGGCACTGAAGCTTTCTTT CSATRQGGTEAFF
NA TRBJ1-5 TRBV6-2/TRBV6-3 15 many TGTGCCAGCAGTTACTCGAGCTATAGCAATCAGCCCCAGCATTTT CASSYSSYSNQPQHF
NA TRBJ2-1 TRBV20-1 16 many TGCAGTGCTAGATCGGACTCCTTTGAAGCCTACAATGAGCAGTTCTTC CSARSDSFEAYNEQFF
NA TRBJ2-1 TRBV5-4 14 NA TGTGCCAGCAGCACTAGACCGACAGACAATGAGCAGTTCTTC CASSTRPTDNEQFF
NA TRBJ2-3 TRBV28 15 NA TGTGCCAGCACTATATCTCGTTGGGGGACAGATACGCAGTATTTT CASTISRWGTDTQYF
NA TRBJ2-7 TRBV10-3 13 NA TGTGCCATCAGCAGGGAGGCGAGCTACGAGCAGTACTTC CAISREASYEQYF
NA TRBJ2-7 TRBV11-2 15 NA TGTGCCAGCAGCTTAAATCCAGGGGATGTCTACGAGCAGTACTTC CASSLNPGDVYEQYF
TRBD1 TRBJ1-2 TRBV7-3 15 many TGTGCCAGCAGCCCCCGAATGGGACAGGGGTACGGCTACACCTTC CASSPRMGQGYGYTF
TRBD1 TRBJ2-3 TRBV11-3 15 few TGTGCCAGCAGCCAGGGGGAGCGAGGCACAGATACGCAGTATTTT CASSQGERGTDTQYF
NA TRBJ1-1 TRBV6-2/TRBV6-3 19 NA TGTGCCAGCAGTTACCCAACGGAAAGGGGCCAGGGACAGAACACTGAAGCTTTCTTT CASSYPTERGQGQNTEAFF
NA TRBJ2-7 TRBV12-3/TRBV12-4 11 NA TGTGCCAGCAGTTTAGCCATTGAGCAGTACTTC CASSLAIEQYF
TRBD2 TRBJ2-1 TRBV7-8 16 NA TGTGCCAGCAGCCCGCGGACTAGCGGGGGGTCCAATGAGCAGTTCTTC CASSPRTSGGSNEQFF
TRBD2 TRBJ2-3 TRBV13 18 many TGTGCCAGCAGCTTAGGGGGTTGGACTAGCGGACGCACAGATACGCAGTATTTT CASSLGGWTSGRTDTQYF
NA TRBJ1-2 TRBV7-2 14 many TGTGCCAGCAGCTTAAGTTCAGATAACTATGGCTACACCTTC CASSLSSDNYGYTF
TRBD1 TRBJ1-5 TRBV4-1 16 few TGCGCCAGCAGCCAAGTCGGACAGGGACGCAATCAGCCCCAGCATTTT CASSQVGQGRNQPQHF
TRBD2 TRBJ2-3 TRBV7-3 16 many TGTGCCAGCAGCCACACTCCGGGACTAGACGCAGATACGCAGTATTTT CASSHTPGLDADTQYF
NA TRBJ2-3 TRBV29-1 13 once TGCAGCGTTGCGCAGGAACGCACAGATACGCAGTATTTT CSVAQERTDTQYF
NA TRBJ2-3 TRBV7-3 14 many TGTGCCAGCAGCTTGGTTTCACAGGGAGATACGCAGTATTTT CASSLVSQGDTQYF
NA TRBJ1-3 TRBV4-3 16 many TGCGCCAGCAGCCAAGAAGTTTTCAGGGAAGGAAACACCATATATTTT CASSQEVFREGNTIYF
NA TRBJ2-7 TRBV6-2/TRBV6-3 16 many TGTGCCAGCAGACGGGGCTTCACAGGGATGCTCTACGAGCAGTACTTC CASRRGFTGMLYEQYF
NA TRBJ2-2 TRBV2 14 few TGTGCCAGCAATGTACGGTTGAACACCGGGGAGCTGTTTTTT CASNVRLNTGELFF
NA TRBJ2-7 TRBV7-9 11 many TGTGCCAGCAGCGGGAGCTACGAGCAGTACTTC CASSGSYEQYF
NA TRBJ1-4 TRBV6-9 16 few TGTGCCAGCATTACTCCCACAGGAGCCCTTAATGAAAAACTGTTTTTT CASITPTGALNEKLFF
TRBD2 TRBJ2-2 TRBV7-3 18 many TGTGCCAGCAGCTACGGGACTAGCGGGGGCCCGAACACCGGGGAGCTGTTTTTT CASSYGTSGGPNTGELFF
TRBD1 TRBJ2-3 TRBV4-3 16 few TGCGCCAGCAGCCAAGAAGGGGACAGGGCCGCAGATACGCAGTATTTT CASSQEGDRAADTQYF
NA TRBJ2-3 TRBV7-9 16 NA TGTGCCAGCAGCTTTAAGCTCAGTAGTAGCACAGATACGCAGTATTTT CASSFKLSSSTDTQYF
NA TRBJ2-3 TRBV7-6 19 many TGTGCCAGCAGCTTTTCCCCGGATACAATGCAAGCTAGCACAGATACGCAGTATTTT CASSFSPDTMQASTDTQYF
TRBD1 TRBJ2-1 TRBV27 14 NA TGTGCCAGCAGTTGGACAGGGGCGTCCAATGAGCAGTTCTTC CASSWTGASNEQFF
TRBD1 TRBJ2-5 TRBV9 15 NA TGTGCCAGCAGCGGGACAGGGCGGTACCAAGAGACCCAGTACTTC CASSGTGRYQETQYF
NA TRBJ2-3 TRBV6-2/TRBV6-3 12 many TGTGCCAGCAGAACTAGCACAGATACGCAGTATTTT CASRTSTDTQYF
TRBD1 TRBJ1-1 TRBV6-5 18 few TGTGCCAGCAGTTACACTAAACTTCCCGGGACAGGGAGCACTGAAGCTTTCTTT CASSYTKLPGTGSTEAFF
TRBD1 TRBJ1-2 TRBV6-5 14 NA TGTGCCAGCAGTTACGGGACAGCTAACTATGGCTACACCTTC CASSYGTANYGYTF
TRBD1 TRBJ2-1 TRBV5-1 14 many TGCGCCAGCAGCTTGGACGGGACAGGGAATGAGCAGTTCTTC CASSLDGTGNEQFF
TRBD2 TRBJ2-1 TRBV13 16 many TGTGCCAGCAGCTTCCAGACTAGCGGGGCCAACAATGAGCAGTTCTTC CASSFQTSGANNEQFF
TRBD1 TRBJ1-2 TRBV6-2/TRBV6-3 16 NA TGTGCCAGCAGTTGGAGCGGACAGGTCGCTAACTATGGCTACACCTTC CASSWSGQVANYGYTF
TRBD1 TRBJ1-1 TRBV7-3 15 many TGTGCCAGCAGCCTCATGACAGGGATGAACACTGAAGCTTTCTTT CASSLMTGMNTEAFF
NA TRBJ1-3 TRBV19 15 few TGTGCCAGTAGTATATCCGTCAGCTCTGGAAACACCATATATTTT CASSISVSSGNTIYF